This TCR beta chain was sequenced for a study of T cell repertoires in cytomegalovirus infection. TCRdb called the reads again in MiXCR, with one record for every CDR3 protein. The table has roughly 100,000 distinct CDR3 sequences, approximately 16% seen once. In germline, CDR1 is SGHTA, CDR2 FQGTGA. The CDR3 spans 12 residues. The ends lost 5 bases at V and 10 bases at J; junction bases unmatched: 5. At least ten counts were recorded for this clonotype. This sequence joins TRBV7-3 and TRBJ2-1; TRBD2 aligns across 7 bases. The sequence was obtained from a human donor in good health (CMV status not recorded). Some clones in this sample may be carry-over from other donors' samples. Source material: PBMCs. The CDR3 DNA reads TGTGCCAGCAGCCCCCGAGCGGGGGAGCAGTTCTTC. It specifies CASSPRAGEQFF.